This T cell receptor beta chain is drawn from a study of molecular identifiers for immune sequencing clone quantification. Study outcomes and limitations: Under 1% of molecules in naive cells, but over 99% of effector molecules, belonged to clones above 20 RNA copies. Same-barcode identical TCR molecules could make highly expanded clones look smaller than they are.

CDR3 size: 15 residues. The V end was cut by 6 bases, the J end by 2 bases, with 15 bases between. In the case of this clonotype: Its antigen is currently unknown.

TCRdb re-called the PCR reads through MiXCR, storing one row per CDR3 protein. The sample shows more than 450,000 distinct CDR3 sequences, roughly 25% of them seen only once. Sequenced: naive CD8+ T cells from blood, with Jurkat cell RNA spiked in. Described subset: FACS-sorted CD8+CD4-CCR7+CD45RA+ naive T cells. The clonotype originates from a human donor in good health. Some libraries in this study had Jurkat cell RNA spiked in. The chain combines TRBV12-3 or TRBV12-4 with TRBJ2-3; D may be TRBD1 (6 bases). This chain's CDR3 is CASSQITGHTDTQYF. In DNA, the CDR3 is TGTGCCAGCAGCCAGATCACAGGGCACACAGATACGCAGTATTTT.